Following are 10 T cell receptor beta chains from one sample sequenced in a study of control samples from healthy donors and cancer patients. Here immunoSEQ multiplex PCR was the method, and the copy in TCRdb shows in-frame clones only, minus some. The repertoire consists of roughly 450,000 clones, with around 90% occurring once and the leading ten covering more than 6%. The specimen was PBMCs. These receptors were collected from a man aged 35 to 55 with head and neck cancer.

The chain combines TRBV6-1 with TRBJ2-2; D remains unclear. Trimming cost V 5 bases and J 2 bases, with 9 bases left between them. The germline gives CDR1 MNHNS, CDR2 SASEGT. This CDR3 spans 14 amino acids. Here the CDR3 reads CASSWGLNTGELFF. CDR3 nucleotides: TGTGCCAGCAGTTGGGGTCTTAACACCGGGGAGCTGTTTTTT.

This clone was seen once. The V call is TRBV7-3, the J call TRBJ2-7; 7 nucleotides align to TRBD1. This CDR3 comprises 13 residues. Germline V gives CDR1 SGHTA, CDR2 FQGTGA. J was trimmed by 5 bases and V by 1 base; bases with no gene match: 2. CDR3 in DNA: TGTGCCAGCAGCTTAAATCAGGGGGACGAGCAGTACTTC. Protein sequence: CASSLNQGDEQYF.

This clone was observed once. This CDR3 is CASSPRQGNFFSDTQYF. CDR3 bases: TGTGCCAGCAGCCCCCGCCAGGGTAATTTTTTTTCAGATACGCAGTATTTT. The chain is built from TRBV28 and TRBJ2-3; D may be TRBD1 (5 bases). Germline CDR1 is MDHEN and CDR2 is SYDVKM. The V gene lost 6 bases and the J gene lost 4 bases, with 23 bases spanning the gap. The CDR3 extends over 17 amino acids.

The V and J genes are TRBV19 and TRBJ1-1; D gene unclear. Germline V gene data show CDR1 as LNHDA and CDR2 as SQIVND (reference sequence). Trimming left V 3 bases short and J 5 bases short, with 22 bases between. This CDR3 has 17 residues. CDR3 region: CASSIARASAAGTEAFF. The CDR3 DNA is TGTGCCAGTAGTATCGCTAGGGCTTCAGCAGCGGGAACTGAAGCTTTCTTT. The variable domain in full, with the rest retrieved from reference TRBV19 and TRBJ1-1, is DGGITQSPKYLFRKEGQNVTLSCEQNLNHDAMYWYRQDPGQGLRLIYYSQIVNDFQKGDIAEGYSVSREKKESFPLTVTSAQKNPTAFYLCASSIARASAAGTEAFFGQGTRLTVV.

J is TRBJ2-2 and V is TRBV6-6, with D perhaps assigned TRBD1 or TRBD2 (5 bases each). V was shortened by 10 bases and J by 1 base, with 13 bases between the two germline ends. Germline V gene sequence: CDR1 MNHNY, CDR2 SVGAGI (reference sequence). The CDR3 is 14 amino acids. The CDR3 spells CATRDGVNTGELFF. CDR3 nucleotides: TGTGCCACACGGGACGGAGTGAACACCGGGGAGCTGTTTTTT.

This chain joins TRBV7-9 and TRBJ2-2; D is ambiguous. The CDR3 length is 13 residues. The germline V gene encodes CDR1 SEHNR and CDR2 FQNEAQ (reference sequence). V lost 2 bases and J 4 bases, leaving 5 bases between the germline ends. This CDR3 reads CASSLLLTGELFF. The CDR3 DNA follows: TGTGCCAGCAGCTTACTGCTCACCGGGGAGCTGTTTTTT.

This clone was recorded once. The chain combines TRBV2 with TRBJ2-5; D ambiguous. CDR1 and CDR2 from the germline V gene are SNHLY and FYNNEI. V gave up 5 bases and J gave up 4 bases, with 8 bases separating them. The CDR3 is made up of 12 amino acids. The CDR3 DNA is TGTGCCAGCAGTTGGGAAGGAGAGACCCAGTACTTC. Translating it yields CASSWEGETQYF.

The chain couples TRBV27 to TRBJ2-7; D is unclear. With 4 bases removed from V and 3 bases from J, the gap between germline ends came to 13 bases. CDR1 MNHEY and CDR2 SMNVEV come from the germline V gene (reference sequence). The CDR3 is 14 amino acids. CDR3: CASSSAGPSYEQYF. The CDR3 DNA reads TGTGCCAGCAGTTCCGCCGGGCCAAGCTACGAGCAGTACTTC.

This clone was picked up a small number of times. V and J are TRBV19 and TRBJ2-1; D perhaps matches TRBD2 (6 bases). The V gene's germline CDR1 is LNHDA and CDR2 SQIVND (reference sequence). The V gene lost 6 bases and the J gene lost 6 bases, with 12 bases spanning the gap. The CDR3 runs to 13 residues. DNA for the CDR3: TGTGCCAGTAGACCACGGGGAGGCAATGAGCAGTTCTTC. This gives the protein CASRPRGGNEQFF.

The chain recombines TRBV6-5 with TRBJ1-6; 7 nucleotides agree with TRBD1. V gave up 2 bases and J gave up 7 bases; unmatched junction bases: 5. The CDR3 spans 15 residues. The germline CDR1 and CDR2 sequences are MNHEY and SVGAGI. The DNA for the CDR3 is TGTGCCAGCAGTTACATGACAGGGTTGAATTCACCCCTCCACTTT. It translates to CASSYMTGLNSPLHF.